The rows below give T cell receptor beta chains drawn from one sample of a study of identical twins. One entry per CDR3 protein results from TCRdb running MiXCR on the 5' RACE reads. The sample lists 500,000 or so distinct CDR3 sequences, less than 25% occurring once. The same sample was also used in a study of T cells expressing NK-cell markers.

The sequenced sample was CD4+ T cells sorted from blood. The source is a woman aged 18-30 years in good health. Each CDR3 is given with its conserved first and last residue. The order of the fields is V gene, J gene, clone size, D gene, CDR3 DNA, CDR3 protein. D genes are given only for firm matches. A row's size may be missing; if present it is once, few, many or a size class.

TRBV4-1,TRBJ2-3,.,.,TGCGCCAGCAGCCAGAGGTATGTTCCCGATACGCAGTATTTT,CASSQRYVPDTQYF
TRBV12-3/TRBV12-4,TRBJ2-7,few,TRBD1,TGTGCCAGCAGTGGAACCAGGGGGCGCCCCCACGAGCAGTACTTC,CASSGTRGRPHEQYF
TRBV27,TRBJ2-2,.,TRBD1,TGTGCCAGCAGTTTTAGGCCGGACAGGGCCAACACCGGGGAGCTGTTTTTT,CASSFRPDRANTGELFF
TRBV4-3,TRBJ2-1,few,.,TGCGCCAGCAGCCAAGTCGTAATAGGAGCTGGGTCATTGCAGTTCTTC,CASSQVVIGAGSLQFF
TRBV15,TRBJ2-3,few,.,TGTGCCACCAGCAGAGATAGGAATAGGGATTTT,CATSRDRNRDF
TRBV7-3,TRBJ1-1,.,.,TGTGCCAGCAGCGCACAGGGAACTGAAGCTTTCTTT,CASSAQGTEAFF
TRBV20-1,TRBJ2-5,few,TRBD2,TGCAGTGCTAGAGATCCGCGGGGGGGCGGGGAGACCCAGTACTTC,CSARDPRGGGETQYF
TRBV7-2,TRBJ1-2,few,TRBD1,TGTGCCAGCAGCTTAGGAATACAGGGGTGGACTAACTATGGCTACACCTTC,CASSLGIQGWTNYGYTF
TRBV20-1,TRBJ2-7,.,TRBD2,TGCAGTGCTAGAGTAGCGGGGGAAACCCCCGAGCAGTACTTC,CSARVAGETPEQYF
TRBV4-3,TRBJ2-1,.,TRBD2,TGCGCCAGCAGCCAAAAGGGGGGCGCTAGCGGGCACAATGAGCAGTTCTTC,CASSQKGGASGHNEQFF
TRBV5-1,TRBJ2-5,few,TRBD2,TGCGCCAGCAGCCGGGGGGGCCGAGAGACCCAGTACTTC,CASSRGGRETQYF
TRBV7-9,TRBJ1-1,.,TRBD1,TGTGCCAGCACTCCGCAGGGACAGGGGATCACTGAAGCTTTCTTT,CASTPQGQGITEAFF
TRBV11-1,TRBJ2-3,few,TRBD2,TGTGCCAGCAGCCTGAGACTAAGCGGGGGACTCAGCACAGATACGCAGTATTTT,CASSLRLSGGLSTDTQYF
TRBV9,TRBJ2-1,once,.,TGTGCCAGCAGCGTAGCCCCAACGGTAGGGGGAGGAAGCAATGAGCAGTTCTTC,CASSVAPTVGGGSNEQFF
TRBV2,TRBJ1-2,few,.,TGTGCCAGTTGGACAGAAACTAACTATGGCTACACCTTC,CASWTETNYGYTF
TRBV15,TRBJ1-1,.,.,TGTGCCACCAGCAGGGCGACAGTGAACACTGAAGCTTTCTTT,CATSRATVNTEAFF
TRBV7-9,TRBJ2-3,.,TRBD2,TGTGCCAGCAGCCTCGGGGGGGCCTTGCTCACAGATACGCAGTATTTT,CASSLGGALLTDTQYF
TRBV29-1,TRBJ2-3,few,TRBD1,TGCAGCGTTGAAAGGTTCACAGGGGGGACAGATACGCAGTATTTT,CSVERFTGGTDTQYF
TRBV19,TRBJ1-2,once,.,TGTGCCAGTAGTATGGTGGAGGGCTACACCTTC,CASSMVEGYTF
TRBV7-2,TRBJ1-5,few,.,TGTGCCAGCACCTCCCATTCGGGCGGCACAGTCAATCAGCCCCAGCATTTT,CASTSHSGGTVNQPQHF
TRBV29-1,TRBJ2-7,few,.,TGCAGCGTTGTTCAGCCAGTCGCCTACGAGCAGTACTTC,CSVVQPVAYEQYF
TRBV5-1,TRBJ2-1,.,TRBD2,TGCGCCAGCAGCCCCCAGCCGCTAGCGGGAGTACGTGAGCAGTTCTTC,CASSPQPLAGVREQFF
TRBV15,TRBJ2-1,.,TRBD2,TGTGCCACCCAGGCTAGCGGAAACAATGAGCAGTTCTTC,CATQASGNNEQFF
TRBV5-1,TRBJ2-1,.,.,TGCGCCAGCACCGGGACGCCGGCCTACAATGAGCAGTTCTTC,CASTGTPAYNEQFF
TRBV18,TRBJ1-2,.,TRBD1,TGTGCCAGCTCCCCAGTGGCAGGGGGATTCCATGGCTACACCTTC,CASSPVAGGFHGYTF
TRBV20-1,TRBJ2-3,.,.,TGCAGTGCTAGGGACCCCTTGTCCCTAGATACGCAGTATTTT,CSARDPLSLDTQYF
TRBV20-1,TRBJ2-1,.,.,TGCAGTGCTAGGATAGGGTTCGGCAATGAGCAGTTCTTC,CSARIGFGNEQFF
TRBV20-1,TRBJ2-1,.,TRBD2,TGCAGTGCTAGAGACCTAGCGGAGGTGGGTGAGCAGTTCTTC,CSARDLAEVGEQFF
TRBV9,TRBJ2-5,once,.,TGTGCCAGCAGCGTACAGGGTCTGGAGACCCAGTACTTC,CASSVQGLETQYF
TRBV20-1,TRBJ2-7,many,.,TGCAGTGCTGCCTTCCCCCCAGCCGCAGACTCCTACGAGCAGTACTTC,CSAAFPPAADSYEQYF
TRBV29-1,TRBJ1-2,few,.,TGCAGCGTGTTGATAGGTCCCAGCGGCTATGGCTACACCTTC,CSVLIGPSGYGYTF
TRBV6-2/TRBV6-3,TRBJ1-2,few,.,TGTGCCAGCAGCACTGCCGGTGGAGGCTATGGCTACACCTTC,CASSTAGGGYGYTF
TRBV20-1,TRBJ2-2,few,.,TGCAGTGCTAGTCGCGGATCCGGGGAGCTGTTTTTT,CSASRGSGELFF
TRBV5-1,TRBJ1-4,.,.,TGCGCCAGCAGCGGGGAGGGGTTTAATGAAAAACTGTTTTTT,CASSGEGFNEKLFF
TRBV5-1,TRBJ2-3,many,.,TGCGCCAGCAGCTTGGCCGTAGGGGCAGATACGCAGTATTTT,CASSLAVGADTQYF
TRBV5-6,TRBJ2-6,.,.,TGTGCCAGCAGCTTCCGAGGGACTGGGGCCAACGTCCTGACTTTC,CASSFRGTGANVLTF
TRBV19,TRBJ1-5,.,.,TGTGCCACTAACCCTCTTCGGGGGCAGGGAAATTCCGGCCAGCCCCAGCATTTT,CATNPLRGQGNSGQPQHF
TRBV20-1,TRBJ2-1,few,TRBD2,TGCAGTGCACTCCTAGCTAGCGGGAATCAGCAGTTCTTC,CSALLASGNQQFF
TRBV2,TRBJ1-1,.,.,TGTGCCGGAAAAGGGGTTTCGGACACTGAAGCTTTCTTT,CAGKGVSDTEAFF
TRBV27,TRBJ2-1,few,.,TGTGCCAGTTCGACCTGGGACTCCCTCGGCGATGAGCAGTTCTTC,CASSTWDSLGDEQFF
TRBV29-1,TRBJ1-2,few,.,TGCAGCGTTGAGAAGCGGGACTATGGCTACACCTTC,CSVEKRDYGYTF
TRBV12-3/TRBV12-4,TRBJ2-7,few,.,TGTGCCAGCTGGGGGGGCTCTGGCGAGCAGTACTTC,CASWGGSGEQYF
TRBV12-3/TRBV12-4,TRBJ2-3,few,TRBD2,TGTGCCAGCAGTCTGGTCGGGGCGGGGGGCACAGATACGCAGTATTTT,CASSLVGAGGTDTQYF
TRBV7-9,TRBJ2-7,.,.,TGTGCCAGCAGCCCCGCCCGTAACTACGAGCAGTACTTC,CASSPARNYEQYF
TRBV11-3,TRBJ2-1,few,.,TGTGCCAGCAGCTTCGGAGGGAGTAGAAGAAATGAGCAGTTCTTC,CASSFGGSRRNEQFF